This is a list of T cell receptor beta chains from one sample in a study of T cell responses to AZD1222 COVID-19 vaccine. Assay used: immunoSEQ multiplex PCR; TCRdb lists only in-frame clones, some missing. The sample has around 83,000 clones, 90% seen once; the top ten hold less than 5.5%. Sequenced material: peripheral blood, taken 28 days after the second AZD1222 dose. Every receptor here comes from an adult who received the AZD1222 COVID-19 vaccine. CDR3s include the opening cysteine and the closing phenylalanine or tryptophan. The D gene is left open where the match is weak. Part of the rows lack a size; the others show once, few, many or a class for expanded clones.

j_call v_call clone_size d_call cdr3_aa cdr3_nt
TRBJ2-2 TRBV5-1 NA TRBD2 CASSFGLAGGIGELFF TGCGCCAGCAGCTTCGGACTAGCGGGGGGCATCGGGGAGCTGTTTTTT
TRBJ1-1 TRBV3-1/TRBV3-2 NA NA CASSQDFAGPTF TGTGCCAGCAGCCAAGATTTTGCGGGACCCACCTTT
TRBJ1-2 TRBV19 NA TRBD1 CASSFGTGTFYGYTF TGTGCCAGTAGTTTTGGGACAGGGACCTTCTATGGCTACACCTTC
TRBJ2-1 TRBV6-2/TRBV6-3 NA TRBD1 CASSYWRQGGGVYNEQFF TGTGCCAGCAGTTACTGGCGACAGGGGGGCGGGGTTTACAATGAGCAGTTCTTC
TRBJ1-2 TRBV3-1/TRBV3-2 NA NA CASSQRGSWNYGYTF TGTGCCAGCAGCCAACGGGGGAGCTGGAACTATGGCTACACCTTC
TRBJ1-5 TRBV11-3 NA TRBD1 CASSLVRGQDQPQHF TGTGCCAGCAGCTTAGTCAGGGGGCAGGATCAGCCCCAGCATTTT
TRBJ1-5 TRBV5-6 NA NA CASSLVQGPQHF TGTGCCAGCAGCTTGGTTCAGGGGCCCCAGCATTTT
TRBJ1-4 TRBV9 once TRBD1 CASSGTGATRGEKLFF TGTGCCAGCAGCGGGACAGGGGCGACCCGTGGCGAAAAACTGTTTTTT
TRBJ1-3 TRBV12-3/TRBV12-4 few NA CASGQGGGNTIYF TGTGCCAGCGGTCAGGGCGGTGGAAACACCATATATTTT
TRBJ2-1 TRBV5-1 once TRBD2 CASSLRNGGGNEQFF TGCGCCAGCAGCTTGCGGAACGGGGGAGGGAATGAGCAGTTCTTC
TRBJ1-6 TRBV2 once NA CASSLTSSYNSPLHF TGTGCCAGCAGCCTGACCAGCTCCTATAATTCACCCCTCCACTTT
TRBJ2-2 TRBV24-1 NA NA CATSGGKGTNTGELFF TGTGCCACCAGTGGCGGGAAGGGGACGAACACCGGGGAGCTGTTTTTT
TRBJ2-6 TRBV7-9 NA TRBD1 CASSLGDRAHSGANVLTF TGTGCCAGCAGCCTAGGGGACAGGGCCCACTCTGGGGCCAACGTCCTGACTTTC
TRBJ1-6 TRBV28 once TRBD1 CASRLGQGGAPLHF TGTGCCAGCAGATTAGGACAGGGAGGGGCACCCCTCCACTTT
TRBJ2-5 TRBV11-2 NA NA CASSFGGRRETQYF TGTGCCAGCAGCTTCGGAGGGAGACGAGAGACCCAGTACTTC